Detailed here is one T cell receptor beta chain. Given the absence of the conserved phenylalanine or tryptophan at the CDR3 end, a read error is likely. The entry originates in a study of tumor and adjacent non-tumor tissue in lung cancer. Study at large: On average, productive TCRbeta reads reached some 4.4 million per sample.

No cell sorting was done before RNA was extracted from the tissue. A modified ARM-PCR protocol with three rounds of nested PCR amplified TCRbeta. TCRdb redid the calling of the multiplex PCR reads with MiXCR, one entry per CDR3 protein. The data show approximately 79,000 distinct CDR3 sequences, around 59% seen once. The CDR3 has 12 residues. Germline V lookup: CDR1 MNHEY, CDR2 SVGAGI. The gene calls are TRBV6-5 and TRBJ1-4; no clear D. The material sequenced was lung tumor tissue. The clonotype originates from a man between 65 and 85 years old with non-small cell lung cancer. CDR3 sequence reads: CAISHSREKLFL. The CDR3 DNA sequence: TGTGCCATCAGTCACAGTCGTGAAAAACTGTTTTTA.